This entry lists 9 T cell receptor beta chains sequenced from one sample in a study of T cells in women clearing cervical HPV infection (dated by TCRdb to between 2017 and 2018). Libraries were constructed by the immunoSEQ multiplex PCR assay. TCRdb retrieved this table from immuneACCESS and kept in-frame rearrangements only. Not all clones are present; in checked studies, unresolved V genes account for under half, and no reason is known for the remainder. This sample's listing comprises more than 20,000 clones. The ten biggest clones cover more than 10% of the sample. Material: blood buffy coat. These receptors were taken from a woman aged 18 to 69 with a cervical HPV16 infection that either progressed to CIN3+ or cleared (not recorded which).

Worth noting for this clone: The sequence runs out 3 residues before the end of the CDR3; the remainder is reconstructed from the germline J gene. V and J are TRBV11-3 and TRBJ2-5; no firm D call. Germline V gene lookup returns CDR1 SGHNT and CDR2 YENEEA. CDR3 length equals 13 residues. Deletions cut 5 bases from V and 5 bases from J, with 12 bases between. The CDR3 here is CASSTPLRETQYF. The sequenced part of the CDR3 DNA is TGTGCCAGCAGCACCCCTCTCCGGGAGACC.

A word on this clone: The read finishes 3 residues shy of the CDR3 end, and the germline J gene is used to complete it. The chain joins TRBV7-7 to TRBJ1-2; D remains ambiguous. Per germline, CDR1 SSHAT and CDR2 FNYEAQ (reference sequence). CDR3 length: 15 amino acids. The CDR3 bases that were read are TGTGCCAGCAGTCAAACTAGCGGGAGCTCGAATGAC. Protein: CASSQTSGSSND. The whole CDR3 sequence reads CASSQTSGSSNDYTF.

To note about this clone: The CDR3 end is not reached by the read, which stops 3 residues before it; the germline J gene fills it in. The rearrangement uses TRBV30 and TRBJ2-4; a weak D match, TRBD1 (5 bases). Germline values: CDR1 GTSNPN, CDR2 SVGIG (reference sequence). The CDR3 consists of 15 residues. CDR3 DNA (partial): TGTGCCTGGAGTGTGCCAGGGTCCAGTGTCTATGGT. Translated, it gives CAWSVPGSSVYG. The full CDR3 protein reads CAWSVPGSSVYGQYF.

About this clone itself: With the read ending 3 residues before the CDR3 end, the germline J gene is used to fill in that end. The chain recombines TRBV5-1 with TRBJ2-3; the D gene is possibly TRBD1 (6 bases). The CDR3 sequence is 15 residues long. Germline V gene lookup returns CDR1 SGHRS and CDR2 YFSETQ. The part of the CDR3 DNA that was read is TGCGCCAGCAGCCCCCAGACAGGAGGCAATCAGCCG. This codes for CASSPQTGGNQP. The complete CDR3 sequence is CASSPQTGGNQPQYF.

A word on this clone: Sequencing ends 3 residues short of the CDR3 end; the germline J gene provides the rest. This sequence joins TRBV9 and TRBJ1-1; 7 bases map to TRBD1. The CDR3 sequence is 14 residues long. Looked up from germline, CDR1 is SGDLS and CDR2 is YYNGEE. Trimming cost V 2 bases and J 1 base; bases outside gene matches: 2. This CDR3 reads CASSVGTANTEAFF. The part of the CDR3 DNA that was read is TGTGCCAGCAGCGTGGGGACAGCGAACACTGAA.

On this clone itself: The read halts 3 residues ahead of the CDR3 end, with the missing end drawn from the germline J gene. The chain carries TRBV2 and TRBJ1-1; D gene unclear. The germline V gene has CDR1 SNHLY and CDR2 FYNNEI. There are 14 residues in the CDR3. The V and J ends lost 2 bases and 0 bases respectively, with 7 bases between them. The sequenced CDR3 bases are TGTGCCAGCAGTGAACAGATAATGAACACTGAA. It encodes CASSEQIMNTE. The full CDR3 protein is CASSEQIMNTEAFF.

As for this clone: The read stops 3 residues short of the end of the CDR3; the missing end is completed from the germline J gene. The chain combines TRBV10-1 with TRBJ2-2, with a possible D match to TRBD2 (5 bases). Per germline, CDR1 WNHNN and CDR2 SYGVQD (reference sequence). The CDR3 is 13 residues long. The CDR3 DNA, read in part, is TGCGCCAGCAGTGAACACCCCGGGGAAAAG. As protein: CASSEHPGEK. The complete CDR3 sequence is CASSEHPGEKLFF.

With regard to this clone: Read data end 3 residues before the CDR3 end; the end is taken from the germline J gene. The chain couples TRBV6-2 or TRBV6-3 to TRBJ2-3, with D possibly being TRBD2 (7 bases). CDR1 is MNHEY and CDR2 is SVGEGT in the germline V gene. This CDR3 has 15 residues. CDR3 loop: CASSYMGGAFETQYF. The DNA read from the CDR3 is TGTGCCAGCAGTTACATGGGGGGGGCCTTCGAGACG.

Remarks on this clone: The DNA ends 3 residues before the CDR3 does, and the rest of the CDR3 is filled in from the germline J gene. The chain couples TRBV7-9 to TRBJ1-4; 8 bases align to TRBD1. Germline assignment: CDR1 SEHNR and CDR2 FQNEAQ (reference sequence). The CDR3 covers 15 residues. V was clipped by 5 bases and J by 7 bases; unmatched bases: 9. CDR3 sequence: CASSRPQGVGEKLFF. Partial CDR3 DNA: TGTGCCAGCAGCCGCCCACAGGGGGTGGGTGAAAAA. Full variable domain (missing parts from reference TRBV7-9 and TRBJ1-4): DTGVSQNPRHKITKRGQNVTFRCDPISEHNRLYWYRQTLGQGPEFLTYFQNEAQLEKSRLLSDRFSAERPKGSFSTLEIQRTEQGDSAMYLCASSRPQGVGEKLFFGSGTQLSVL.